This paragraph covers one T cell receptor (beta chain) sequence. Its target antigen remains unknown. No much larger clone is present one base from it, and per-base qualities are unavailable. Thawed PBMCs were FACS-sorted into unstimulated Tregs (CD4+CD25+CD127-), CD4+ non-Tregs (CD4+CD25-), CD4 cells and CD8 cells. Healthy control blood came either as purchased buffy coats or from healthy volunteers. Healthy control blood was separated into PBMCs by Ficoll density gradient and cryopreserved, and patient PBMCs were collected both before and after transplant. The data derive from a study of Tregs in tolerant kidney transplant recipients (dated by TCRdb to between 2018 and 2021). With regard to the full study: The study applied TCRbeta sequencing to find donor-specific regulatory T cells before combined kidney and bone marrow transplantation and then followed those same cells after transplant. TCRbeta repertoire sequencing was used in a few healthy controls to compare several ways of expanding Tregs specific for an allogeneic donor.

For TCRbeta CDR3 sequencing, genomic DNA was extracted from sorted cells using the QIAGEN DNeasy Blood and Tissue Kit. High-throughput TCRbeta CDR3 sequencing, including PCR amplification with bias correction and internal controls, was performed commercially through immunoSEQ. In the paper's pipeline: A unique productive TCRbeta sequence was defined by the CDR3 nucleotide sequence when primers matched, and otherwise by the CDR3 amino acid sequence together with the Vbeta and Jbeta genes. As a correction for sorting error, sequences shared between sorted populations at a frequency ratio of 2:1 or less were discarded, and the remaining shared sequences were assigned to the higher population. Sequences were defined as donor-reactive when expanded at least 5-fold in CFSE-low cells versus unstimulated cells and present at a frequency of at least 0.01% in CFSE-low cells. Jensen-Shannon divergence calculated on the top 100 TCRbeta sequences ranked by frequency was used to measure repertoire divergence. For samples with multiple sequencing runs, sorting error was corrected separately for each run before the runs were pooled. Imported from immuneACCESS, the table was reduced by TCRdb to in-frame sequences with V and J called. These copies leave out some clones; in studies compared against another copy, an unresolved V gene accounts for under half, and the cause of the remainder is not known. The V and J calls and clone size come from that table; D and trimming were worked out from the DNA. The sample table contains over 55,000 clones; only one count was recorded for about 86% of them. The top ten clones comprise under 6.5% of the sample.

General findings and caveats noted by the study authors: The most biologically relevant and donor-specific TCRbeta repertoire appeared to be identified by expanding Tregs with activated donor B cells. The study was constrained by small patient numbers, and validation of the findings is required in larger populations and under other immunosuppression protocols. Biological reproducibility was not directly assessed, although technical replication error appeared to be minimal.

From cysteine to phenylalanine, the CDR3 is 15 amino acids long. Left in the record is the CDR3 DNA by itself, 45 bases read in frame from the first base. Trimming accounts for 0 bases at V and 9 bases at J, while the number of junction bases matched to no gene is 4. The germline V gene (reference sequence) gives CDR1 as MNHNY and CDR2 as SVGAGI. This sequence was found in a human donor in good health. Recombination joined TRBV6-6 with TRBJ2-1; 11 bases in the middle match TRBD2. Sequencing was carried out using CD4+ T cells from blood. The CDR3 corresponds to CASSYSSGRAGEQFF. The nucleotide sequence reads as follows: TGTGCCAGCAGTTACTCTAGCGGGAGGGCCGGTGAGCAGTTCTTC.